One and the same sample provided the 21 T cell receptor beta chains below, sequenced in a study of T-cell reconstitution after alpha-beta-depleted transplantation in children (dated by TCRdb to between 2015 and 2016). Libraries were made using PCR. Sequenced using an Illumina HiSeq 2500. Molecular barcoding was employed in the preparation of TCR libraries, with unique molecular identifiers being used to normalize TCRbeta repertoire quantification. Starting from the raw public reads, TCRdb applied fastp trimming at Q25, assembled clones with MiXCR and retained in-frame beta chains. Records with the same CDR3 protein are collapsed into one entry carrying the most frequent genes and DNA. This sample lists about 500,000 distinct CDR3 sequences; 30% to 35% were detected once. Of the sample, around 2.5% is held by the ten largest clones. The sequencing used PBMCs from the stem cell graft donor, collected from the stem cell graft. The origin of the receptors is a human donor who donated a stem cell graft to a child with aplastic anemia.

The count of this clonotype is one. This rearrangement joins TRBV2 to TRBJ1-2, with 8 positions matching TRBD1. In germline, CDR1 is SNHLY, CDR2 FYNNEI. Trimming at V came to 8 bases and at J to 8 bases, leaving 25 bases not matched to a gene. The CDR3 runs to 18 residues. The CDR3 loop reads CASSAYRGQVQLRRGYTF. The CDR3 coding sequence is TGTGCCAGCTCTGCTTACCGGGGACAGGTTCAATTACGGAGGGGCTACACCTTC.

This clonotype was found a few times. The rearrangement joins TRBV6-2 or TRBV6-3 to TRBJ1-1; 7 nucleotides match TRBD1. V shed 7 bases, J shed 5 bases, and the junction held 4 bases outside the gene matches. Germline V gives CDR1 MNHEY, CDR2 SVGEGT. This CDR3 has 12 residues. DNA of the CDR3: TGTGCCAGCAACAGGGGCGGGACTGAAGCTTTCTTT. This encodes CASNRGGTEAFF.

The chain joins TRBV12-3 or TRBV12-4 to TRBJ1-5; 9 bases are a match to TRBD1. Germline trimming cut 5 bases from V and 1 base from J; bases unmatched to any gene: 3. The CDR3 is 15 residues long. The CDR3 sequence: CASSKQGASNQPQHF. As DNA, the CDR3 is TGTGCCAGCAGTAAACAGGGGGCCAGCAATCAGCCCCAGCATTTT.

This clonotype has ten or more counts. The V and J genes are TRBV7-2 and TRBJ1-1; D is undetermined. V was clipped by 1 base and J by 1 base, with 4 bases between them. CDR1 SGHTA and CDR2 FQGNSA come from the germline V gene. The CDR3 covers 13 residues. The CDR3 sequence: CASSLVRNTEAFF. The DNA of the CDR3 is TGTGCCAGCAGCTTAGTTCGGAACACTGAAGCTTTCTTT.

The chain employs TRBV6-1 and TRBJ2-1, with D maybe TRBD2 (6 bases). Germline V gene lookup returns CDR1 MNHNS and CDR2 SASEGT. Trimming cost V 6 bases and J 10 bases, with 22 bases left between them. This CDR3 is 15 amino acids long. CDR3 residues: CASSPSPGVRLEQFF. The DNA of the CDR3 is TGTGCCAGCAGCCCGAGCCCGGGAGTGAGGCTCGAGCAGTTCTTC.

The chain combines TRBV5-6 with TRBJ2-1; 7 bases are a match to TRBD1. CDR3 length: 14 residues. V lost 2 bases and J lost 8; bases outside the gene matches: 7. Germline V CDR1 and CDR2: SGHDT, YYEEEE. CDR3 protein: CASSLGGIGDEQFF. The CDR3 DNA reads TGTGCCAGCAGCTTAGGGGGCATCGGGGATGAGCAGTTCTTC.

J is TRBJ1-5 and V is TRBV5-6; D might be TRBD1 (6 bases). This CDR3 region has 14 residues. The V end lost 6 bases, the J end lost 1 base, and 11 bases lay between the germline ends. Germline V gene sequence: CDR1 SGHDT, CDR2 YYEEEE. The CDR3 here is CASTLRGSNQPQHF. The CDR3 coding sequence is TGTGCCAGCACCCTAAGGGGGAGCAATCAGCCCCAGCATTTT. The variable domain in full, completed from reference TRBV5-6 and TRBJ1-5, reads DAGVTQSPTHLIKTRGQQVTLRCSPKSGHDTVSWYQQALGQGPQFIFQYYEEEERQRGNFPDRFSGHQFPNYSSELNVNALLLGDSALYLCASTLRGSNQPQHFGDGTRLSIL.

The rearrangement uses TRBV28 and TRBJ1-4; TRBD1 is a possible D gene (5 bases). CDR1 is MDHEN, CDR2 SYDVKM, per germline. The V and J ends lost 6 bases and 8 bases respectively, with 19 bases between them. The CDR3 covers 15 residues. CDR3 sequence: CASSPGVRRREKLFF. Written as DNA, the CDR3 is TGTGCCAGCAGCCCGGGGGTCCGGAGACGGGAAAAACTGTTTTTT.

This clonotype turned up a few times. This chain uses TRBV20-1 with TRBJ2-3; 7 bases align to TRBD2. V lost 5 bases and J lost 4; bases outside the gene matches: 12. This CDR3 is built from 15 residues. Germline V gene lookup returns CDR1 DFQATT and CDR2 SNEGSKA (reference sequence). CDR3 protein: CSAATSARAADTQYF. CDR3 nucleotide sequence: TGCAGTGCTGCCACTAGCGCCCGAGCAGCAGATACGCAGTATTTT.

The CDR3 loop reads CASTWEGLAGLDSYEQYF. The CDR3 DNA is TGTGCCAGCACATGGGAGGGACTAGCGGGACTGGACTCCTACGAGCAGTACTTC. The chain uses TRBV27 and TRBJ2-7, with TRBD2 identical over 13 bases. Germline assignment: CDR1 MNHEY and CDR2 SMNVEV (reference sequence). The CDR3 is 18 residues long. Trimming at V came to 7 bases and at J to 0 bases, leaving 12 bases not matched to a gene.

This chain joins TRBV29-1 and TRBJ2-5; TRBD2 agrees at 7 bases. This CDR3 has 17 residues. The germline V gene has CDR1 SQVTM and CDR2 ANQGSEA. With 0 bases clipped from V and 7 bases from J, the junction kept 17 bases outside the gene matches. DNA for the CDR3: TGCAGCGTTGAAGATCCTGGGGCTAGCGGCTCCCCGGGGACCCAGTACTTC. Protein product: CSVEDPGASGSPGTQYF.

V usage is TRBV9 and J usage is TRBJ2-2; 7 bases fit TRBD2. Trimming took 0 bases from V and 6 from J; bases not matched to a gene: 2. The CDR3 runs 14 residues. The germline V gene has CDR1 SGDLS and CDR2 YYNGEE. CDR3 sequence reads: CASSVAGGPGELFF. CDR3 in DNA: TGTGCCAGCAGCGTAGCGGGGGGACCCGGGGAGCTGTTTTTT.

This clonotype was observed a few times. J is TRBJ2-5 and V is TRBV7-6; D possibly corresponds to TRBD2 (6 bases). Per the germline V gene, CDR1 is SGHVS and CDR2 is FNYEAQ. Trimming cost V 5 bases and J 5 bases, with 12 bases left between them. This CDR3 region has 13 residues. CDR3 in amino acids: CASSRGLGETQYF. In DNA form, the CDR3 reads TGTGCCAGCAGCCGGGGACTGGGGGAGACCCAGTACTTC.

In this sample, this clonotype turned up a few times. One end of the junction does not line up with germline, which may come from a read error. This chain uses TRBV25-1 with TRBJ2-1, with D unresolved. The CDR3 extends over 12 amino acids. Germline loops: CDR1 MGHDK, CDR2 SYGVNS. The CDR3 region is CASLYATMFGLF. The CDR3 nucleotides read TGTGCCAGCCTATATGCGACAATGTTCGGGCTCTTC.

This clonotype appeared a few times. The V gene is TRBV6-1, the J gene TRBJ2-7; TRBD1 agrees at 9 bases. Trimming took 6 bases from V and 2 from J; bases not matched to a gene: 8. The CDR3 has 15 amino acids. The germline V gene has CDR1 MNHNS and CDR2 SASEGT. For the CDR3, the DNA is TGTGCCAGCAGAAAAGCACAGGGGGCCGCCTACGAGCAGTACTTC. Its translation: CASRKAQGAAYEQYF.

This clonotype has just a few counts. The chain has TRBV29-1 and TRBJ2-5, with 7 positions matching TRBD1. Looked up from germline, CDR1 is SQVTM and CDR2 is ANQGSEA. This CDR3 has 15 residues. The ends lost 0 bases at V and 1 base at J; junction bases unmatched: 5. The CDR3 coding sequence is TGCAGCGTTGAAGATCCCCGGACAGGCCAAGAGACCCAGTACTTC. This translates into CSVEDPRTGQETQYF.

The chain is built from TRBV20-1 and TRBJ1-2; the D is unclear. V lost 5 bases and J lost 2, with 15 bases in between. Germline values: CDR1 DFQATT, CDR2 SNEGSKA (reference sequence). The CDR3 has 14 amino acids. CDR3 residues: CSAETGVTNYGYTF. The CDR3 nucleotides are TGCAGTGCTGAGACCGGGGTAACCAACTATGGCTACACCTTC.

The chain carries TRBV5-1 and TRBJ2-7, with D perhaps TRBD2 (5 bases). The CDR3 covers 14 residues. The ends were cut back, 4 bases at V and 4 bases at J, with 15 bases in the middle. From germline, CDR1 is SGHRS and CDR2 YFSETQ. Here the CDR3 reads CASSLGGPGYEQYF. DNA of the CDR3: TGCGCCAGCAGCCTGGGCGGGCCGGGTTACGAGCAGTACTTC.

The rearrangement joins TRBV7-9 to TRBJ1-1; TRBD1 might be the D (6 bases). CDR3 length: 15 amino acids. The germline CDR1 and CDR2 sequences are SEHNR and FQNEAQ (reference sequence). V was pared by 5 bases and J by 0 bases, with 13 bases between. The CDR3 DNA is TGTGCCAGCAGCGTCGGGACACCCATGAACACTGAAGCTTTCTTT. Translated: CASSVGTPMNTEAFF.

This clonotype was found a few times. The chain links TRBV20-1 to TRBJ2-1; 9 bases match TRBD2. This CDR3 is built from 16 residues. Germline loops: CDR1 DFQATT, CDR2 SNEGSKA (reference sequence). V was clipped by 5 bases and J by 8 bases; unmatched bases: 16. CDR3 DNA: TGCAGTGCTCCTCTCGGCGCGGGAGGGCCCATTGATGAGCAGTTCTTC. Translating gives CSAPLGAGGPIDEQFF.

The V call is TRBV7-9, the J call TRBJ2-2; no reliable D call. The CDR3 runs to 15 residues. With 5 bases removed from V and 7 bases from J, the gap between germline ends came to 17 bases. The germline gives CDR1 SEHNR, CDR2 FQNEAQ (reference sequence). The CDR3, as DNA: TGTGCCAGCAGCACCCGAATGTTAGATCGCGGGGAGCTGTTTTTT. Translating gives CASSTRMLDRGELFF. Drawing the rest from reference TRBV7-9 and TRBJ2-2, the complete variable domain is DTGVSQNPRHKITKRGQNVTFRCDPISEHNRLYWYRQTLGQGPEFLTYFQNEAQLEKSRLLSDRFSAERPKGSFSTLEIQRTEQGDSAMYLCASSTRMLDRGELFFGEGSRLTVL.